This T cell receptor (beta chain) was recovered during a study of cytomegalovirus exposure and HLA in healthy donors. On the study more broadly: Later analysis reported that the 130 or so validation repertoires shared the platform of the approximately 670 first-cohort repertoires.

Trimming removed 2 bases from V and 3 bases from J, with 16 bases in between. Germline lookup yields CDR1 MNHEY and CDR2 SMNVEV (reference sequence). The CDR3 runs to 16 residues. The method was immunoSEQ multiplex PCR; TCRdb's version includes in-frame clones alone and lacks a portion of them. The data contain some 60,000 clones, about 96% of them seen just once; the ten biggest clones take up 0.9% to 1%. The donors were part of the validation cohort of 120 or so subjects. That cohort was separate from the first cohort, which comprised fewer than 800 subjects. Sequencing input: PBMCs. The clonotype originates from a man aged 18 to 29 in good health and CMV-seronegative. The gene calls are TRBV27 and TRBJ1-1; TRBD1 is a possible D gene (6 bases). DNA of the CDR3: TGTGCCAGCAGTTTAAAGGGGGTGTTTGCGGACACTGAAGCTTTCTTT. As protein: CASSLKGVFADTEAFF.